This TCR beta chain was captured by sequencing in a study of cytomegalovirus exposure and HLA in healthy donors. This clone was counted only a few times. The donors were members of the validation cohort, which comprised 120 subjects and was separate from the first cohort of around 700 subjects. Measured with immunoSEQ multiplex PCR; TCRdb has only the in-frame clones, and not every one. The sample gives some 310,000 clones, roughly 88% of which show up once; approximately 0.96% is in the top ten. The CDR3 is 12 amino acids. Germline CDR1 and CDR2: SGHVS and FQNEAQ. V dropped 5 bases and J dropped 6 bases, with 7 bases sitting between them.

The receptor was derived from a man younger than 40 in good health and CMV-seronegative. Sequenced: PBMCs. The chain has TRBV7-8 and TRBJ2-2; no clear D gene. The CDR3 nucleotides read TGTGCCAGCAGCCACACCGCCGGGGAGCTGTTTTTT. Amino acids: CASSHTAGELFF.